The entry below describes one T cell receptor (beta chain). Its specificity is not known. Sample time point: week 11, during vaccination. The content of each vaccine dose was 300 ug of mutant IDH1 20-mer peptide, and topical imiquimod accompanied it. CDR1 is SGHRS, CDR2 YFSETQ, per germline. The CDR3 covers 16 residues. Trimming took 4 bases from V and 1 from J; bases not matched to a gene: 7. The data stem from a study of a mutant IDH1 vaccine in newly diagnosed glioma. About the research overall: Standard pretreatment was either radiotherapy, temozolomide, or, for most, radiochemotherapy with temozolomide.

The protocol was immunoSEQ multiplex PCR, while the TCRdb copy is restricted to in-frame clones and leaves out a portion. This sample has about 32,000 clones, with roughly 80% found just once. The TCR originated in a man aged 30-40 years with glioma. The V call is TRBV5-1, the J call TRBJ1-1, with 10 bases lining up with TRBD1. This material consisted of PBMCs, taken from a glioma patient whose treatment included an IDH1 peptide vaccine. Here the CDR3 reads CASSGRQGAENTEAFF. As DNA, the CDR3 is TGCGCCAGCAGCGGAAGACAGGGGGCAGAGAACACTGAAGCTTTCTTT.